These 21 T cell receptor beta chains originate from one sample sequenced in a study of blood T cell repertoires in COVID-19. Data came from immunoSEQ multiplex PCR; TCRdb stores just in-frame clones and leaves some out. This sample has 150,000 to 200,000 clones, with around 89% found just once. The material sequenced was PBMCs or T cells enriched from blood (not recorded which). These receptors all come from a woman aged 18 to 35 who had recovered from COVID-19.

V and J are TRBV6-5 and TRBJ1-2; 10 bases agree with TRBD1. The germline V gene encodes CDR1 MNHEY and CDR2 SVGAGI. This CDR3 is built from 13 residues. Trimming took 5 bases from V and 8 from J; bases not matched to a gene: 5. The chain's CDR3 is CASSRQGAGGYTF. For the CDR3, the DNA is TGTGCCAGCAGTAGACAGGGGGCGGGAGGCTACACCTTC.

CDR3 loop: CASSFGLAGTNEQFF. The CDR3 coding sequence is TGTGCCAGCAGCTTCGGACTAGCTGGCACCAATGAGCAGTTCTTC. This rearrangement joins TRBV7-3 to TRBJ2-1; 8 bases fit TRBD2. This CDR3 comprises 15 residues. Germline lookup yields CDR1 SGHTA and CDR2 FQGTGA. V lost 3 bases, J lost 6 bases, and 7 bases stayed unmatched.

The chain employs TRBV7-2 and TRBJ1-2; no firm D call. V shed 2 bases and J shed 1 base, with 8 bases lying between them. The CDR3 length is 14 residues. Germline CDR1 is SGHTA and CDR2 is FQGNSA. CDR3 nucleotide sequence: TGTGCCAGCAGCTTATGGCCAGTTAACTATGGCTACACCTTC. It codes for CASSLWPVNYGYTF.

This sequence joins TRBV6-4 and TRBJ2-2, with D unclear. V lost 3 bases and J 1 base, leaving 6 bases between the germline ends. This CDR3 is 14 amino acids long. Germline loops: CDR1 MRHNA, CDR2 SNTAGT. The CDR3 loop reads CASSETLNTGELFF. DNA of the CDR3: TGTGCCAGCAGTGAGACTCTGAACACCGGGGAGCTGTTTTTT.

The chain is built from TRBV19 and TRBJ1-4; 10 bases are shared with TRBD1. The ends lost 5 bases at V and 6 bases at J; junction bases unmatched: 9. CDR1 is LNHDA and CDR2 is SQIVND in the germline V gene (reference sequence). This CDR3 spans 16 amino acids. DNA of the CDR3: TGTGCCAGTAGTGGGGGTTCGGGGACAGGGGATGAAAAACTGTTTTTT. Translating it yields CASSGGSGTGDEKLFF.

J is TRBJ2-5 and V is TRBV9; 8 nucleotides agree with TRBD1. CDR1 SGDLS and CDR2 YYNGEE come from the germline V gene. The CDR3 is made up of 16 amino acids. Germline trimming cut 1 base from V and 4 bases from J; bases unmatched to any gene: 9. This CDR3 reads CASSVLGGQEVETQYF. The CDR3 nucleotides are TGTGCCAGCAGCGTATTAGGGGGACAGGAGGTAGAGACCCAGTACTTC.

The chain has TRBV30 and TRBJ2-3; TRBD1 matches at 7 bases. Germline-derived CDR1 and CDR2 are GTSNPN and SVGIG (reference sequence). CDR3 length: 16 amino acids. Germline trimming cut 1 base from V and 4 bases from J; bases unmatched to any gene: 11. CDR3 in amino acids: CAWSAEGGGWADTQYF. In DNA form, the CDR3 reads TGTGCCTGGAGTGCAGAAGGGGGCGGGTGGGCAGATACGCAGTATTTT.

The genes are TRBV2 and TRBJ1-2, with D uncertain. The germline CDR1 and CDR2 sequences are SNHLY and FYNNEI. This CDR3 is 16 amino acids long. Trimming removed 1 base from V and 4 bases from J, with 16 bases in between. CDR3 DNA sequence: TGTGCCAGCAGTGAAGTCCGGGGAGCTTGGACCTATGGCTACACCTTC. Protein: CASSEVRGAWTYGYTF.

This clone has just one count. CDR3 loop: CASSPKGSPVALETQYF. DNA of the CDR3: TGTGCCAGCAGTCCAAAGGGTAGCCCTGTAGCGTTGGAGACCCAGTACTTC. The V gene is TRBV6-6, the J gene TRBJ2-5; weak D call: TRBD2 (5 bases). The germline V gene has CDR1 MNHNY and CDR2 SVGAGI (reference sequence). The ends were cut back, 5 bases at V and 5 bases at J, with 24 bases in the middle. The CDR3 has 17 residues.

The CDR3 is CASSYYGTGTYGYTF. Written as DNA, the CDR3 is TGTGCCAGCAGTTATTACGGGACAGGCACTTATGGCTACACCTTC. V usage is TRBV6-5 and J usage is TRBJ1-2, with TRBD1 matching over 8 bases. Unmatched junction bases numbered 8, after V lost 3 bases and J lost 5 bases. CDR1 MNHEY and CDR2 SVGAGI come from the germline V gene. The CDR3 extends over 15 amino acids.

J is TRBJ2-1 and V is TRBV27; 9 bases align to TRBD1. Germline V gives CDR1 MNHEY, CDR2 SMNVEV (reference sequence). The CDR3 consists of 15 residues. The V gene end was trimmed by 5 bases and the J gene end by 7 bases; junction bases not matched to a gene: 9. CDR3 sequence reads: CASSPQDRGWNEQFF. CDR3 DNA sequence: TGTGCCAGCAGTCCCCAGGACAGGGGTTGGAATGAGCAGTTCTTC.

The rearrangement uses TRBV9 and TRBJ2-1; a weak D match, TRBD2 (6 bases). Germline lookup yields CDR1 SGDLS and CDR2 YYNGEE. The CDR3 runs 15 residues. V was shortened by 5 bases and J by 7 bases, with 19 bases between the two germline ends. The CDR3 sequence is CASSRKPQGLNEQFF. Written as DNA, the CDR3 is TGTGCCAGCAGTCGAAAACCCCAGGGACTTAATGAGCAGTTCTTC.

The V gene is TRBV7-9, the J gene TRBJ2-2; D might be TRBD1 (5 bases). Germline V gives CDR1 SEHNR, CDR2 FQNEAQ (reference sequence). CDR3 size: 15 residues. With 5 bases removed from V and 6 bases from J, the gap between germline ends came to 16 bases. CDR3 sequence (DNA): TGTGCCAGCAGCCAGGGCCCCGACGGAGCCGGGGAGCTGTTTTTT. Translating gives CASSQGPDGAGELFF.

The chain employs TRBV20-1 and TRBJ2-7; 11 bases are a match to TRBD2. Trimming took 3 bases from V and 5 from J; bases not matched to a gene: 21. Germline V gives CDR1 DFQATT, CDR2 SNEGSKA (reference sequence). The CDR3 runs to 19 residues. As DNA, the CDR3 is TGCAGTGCTAGTGACACCCCTGGGGTAGCGGGAGGGCAGGTCCACGAGCAGTACTTC. Amino acid sequence: CSASDTPGVAGGQVHEQYF.

This clone is a singleton in its sample. The chain employs TRBV5-1 and TRBJ2-1, with 9 bases fitting TRBD2. Per germline, CDR1 SGHRS and CDR2 YFSETQ. J lost 5 bases, V lost 7 bases, and 7 bases had no gene match. The CDR3 is 14 amino acids. The CDR3 here is CASRASGIDNEQFF. The DNA for the CDR3 is TGCGCCAGCCGAGCTAGCGGGATAGACAATGAGCAGTTCTTC.

The J gene is TRBJ1-2, the V gene TRBV5-1, with TRBD1 identical over 10 bases. The J segment lost 5 bases and the V segment lost 1 base, leaving 11 bases of the junction unmatched. The CDR3 loop spans 17 amino acids. CDR1 SGHRS and CDR2 YFSETQ come from the germline V gene. The CDR3 DNA reads TGCGCCAGCAGCTTGACCGGACAGGGGGGTATTCGGTATGGCTACACCTTC. Its protein is CASSLTGQGGIRYGYTF.

V gene TRBV3-1 (or the pseudogene TRBV3-2) combines with J gene TRBJ2-5; D is perhaps TRBD2 (7 bases). The germline V and J ends were trimmed by 4 bases and 4 bases, with 16 bases remaining between them. Germline CDR1 is LGHDT and CDR2 is YNNKEL (reference sequence). CDR3 length: 15 residues. CDR3 amino acids: CASSPFGLGGETQYF. The CDR3 DNA sequence: TGTGCCAGCAGCCCGTTTGGACTAGGGGGAGAGACCCAGTACTTC.

The CDR3 is CASSPSGTDTQYF. DNA for the CDR3: TGTGCCAGCAGCCCTAGCGGCACAGATACGCAGTATTTT. This chain connects TRBV11-3 to TRBJ2-3; D perhaps matches TRBD2 (6 bases). V lost 5 bases, J lost 1 base, and 7 bases lay in between. The CDR3 loop spans 13 amino acids. CDR1 is SGHNT, CDR2 YENEEA, per germline.

This sequence joins TRBV5-8 and TRBJ1-3; D gene uncertain. Germline-derived CDR1 and CDR2 are SGHTS and YDEGEE. Trimming took 6 bases from V and 0 from J, leaving 19 bases between them. This CDR3 has 17 residues. CDR3 coding DNA: TGTGCCAGCACCCGGATCAAGACGGGAAGCTCTGGAAACACCATATATTTT. Translating gives CASTRIKTGSSGNTIYF.

This chain joins TRBV5-1 and TRBJ2-2, with D hard to call. Trimming removed 0 bases at V and 6 bases at J, with 9 bases between. CDR1 is SGHRS and CDR2 is YFSETQ in the germline V gene. The CDR3 loop spans 14 amino acids. The CDR3 here is CASSLELMAGELFF. Here the CDR3 DNA reads TGCGCCAGCAGCTTGGAACTTATGGCCGGGGAGCTGTTTTTT.

The V and J genes are TRBV29-1 and TRBJ2-7; TRBD1 aligns across 10 bases. V gave up 6 bases and J gave up 3 bases; unmatched junction bases: 2. In germline, CDR1 is SQVTM, CDR2 ANQGSEA. The CDR3 is 12 amino acids. CDR3 sequence (DNA): TGCAGCGTCGGGACAGGGGTCTACGAGCAGTACTTC. Its translation is CSVGTGVYEQYF.